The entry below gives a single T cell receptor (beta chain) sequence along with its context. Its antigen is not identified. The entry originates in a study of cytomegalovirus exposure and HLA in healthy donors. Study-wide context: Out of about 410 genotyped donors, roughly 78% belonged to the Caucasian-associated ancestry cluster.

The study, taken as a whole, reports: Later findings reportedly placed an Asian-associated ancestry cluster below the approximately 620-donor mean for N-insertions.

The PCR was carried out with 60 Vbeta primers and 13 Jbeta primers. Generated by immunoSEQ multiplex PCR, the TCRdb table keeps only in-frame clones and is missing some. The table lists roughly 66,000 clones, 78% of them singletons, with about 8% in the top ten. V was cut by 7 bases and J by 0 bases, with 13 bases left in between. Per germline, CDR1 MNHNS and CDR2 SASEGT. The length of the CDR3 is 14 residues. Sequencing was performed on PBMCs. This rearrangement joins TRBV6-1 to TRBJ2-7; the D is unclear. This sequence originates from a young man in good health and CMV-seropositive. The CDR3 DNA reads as TGTGCCAGCAATAAGACACCGAGCTCCTACGAGCAGTACTTC. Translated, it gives CASNKTPSSYEQYF.